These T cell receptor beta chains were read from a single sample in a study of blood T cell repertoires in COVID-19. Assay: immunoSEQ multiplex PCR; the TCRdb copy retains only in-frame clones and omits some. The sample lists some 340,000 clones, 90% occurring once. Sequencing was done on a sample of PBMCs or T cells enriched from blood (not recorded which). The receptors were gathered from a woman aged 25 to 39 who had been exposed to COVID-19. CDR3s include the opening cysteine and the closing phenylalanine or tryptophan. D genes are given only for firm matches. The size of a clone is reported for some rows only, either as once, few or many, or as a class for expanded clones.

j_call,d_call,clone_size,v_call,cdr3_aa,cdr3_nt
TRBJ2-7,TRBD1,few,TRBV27,CASGAGGNEQYF,TGTGCCAGCGGAGCAGGGGGCAACGAGCAGTACTTC
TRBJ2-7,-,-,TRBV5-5,CASSLETVYEQYF,TGTGCCAGCAGCTTGGAGACAGTCTACGAGCAGTACTTC
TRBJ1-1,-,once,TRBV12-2,CASRQPGWAFF,TGTGCAAGTCGCCAACCGGGGTGGGCTTTCTTT
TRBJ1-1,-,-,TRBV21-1,CASSLHKTGDNTEAFF,TGTGCCAGCAGCCTCCACAAGACAGGGGACAACACTGAAGCTTTCTTT
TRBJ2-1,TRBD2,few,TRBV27,CASSLPSGGLNEQFF,TGTGCCAGCAGTTTACCTAGCGGGGGGTTAAATGAGCAGTTCTTC
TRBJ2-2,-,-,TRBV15,CATSREPGNTGELFF,TGTGCCACCAGCAGAGAACCAGGGAACACCGGGGAGCTGTTTTTT
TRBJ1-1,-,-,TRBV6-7,CASRTGSARTMNTEAFF,TGTGCCAGCAGAACAGGGTCGGCGCGCACCATGAACACTGAAGCTTTCTTT
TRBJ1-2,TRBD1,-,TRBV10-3,CAISEAGQPYGYTF,TGTGCCATCAGTGAGGCGGGACAGCCTTATGGCTACACCTTC
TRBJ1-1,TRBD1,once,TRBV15,CATSRITGVRNTEAFF,TGTGCCACCAGCAGAATTACAGGGGTTCGGAACACTGAAGCTTTCTTT
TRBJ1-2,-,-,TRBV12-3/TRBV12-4,CATSPQFNYGYTF,TGTGCCACCTCACCACAGTTTAACTATGGCTACACCTTC
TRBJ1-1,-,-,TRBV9,CASSVEADSLNTEAFF,TGTGCCAGCAGCGTAGAGGCAGACTCGTTGAACACTGAAGCTTTCTTT
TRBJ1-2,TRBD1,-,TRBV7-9,CASSFETGPIYGYTF,TGTGCCAGCAGCTTTGAGACAGGGCCCATATATGGCTACACCTTC
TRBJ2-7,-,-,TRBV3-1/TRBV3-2,CASSQDPSEASYEQYF,TGTGCCAGCAGCCAAGACCCCTCGGAGGCTTCCTACGAGCAGTACTTC
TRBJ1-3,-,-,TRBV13,CASSLGDTGNTIYF,TGTGCCAGCAGCTTGGGGGACACTGGAAACACCATATATTTT
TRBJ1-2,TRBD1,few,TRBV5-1,CASSPTGGHYGYTF,TGCGCCAGCAGCCCGACAGGGGGCCACTATGGCTACACCTTC
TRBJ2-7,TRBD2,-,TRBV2,CASVWSSGAMREQYF,TGTGCCAGCGTATGGTCTAGCGGGGCGATGAGGGAGCAGTACTTC
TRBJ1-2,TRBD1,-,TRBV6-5,CASSYSGTGGRGYTF,TGTGCCAGCAGTTACTCAGGGACAGGGGGTCGGGGCTACACCTTC
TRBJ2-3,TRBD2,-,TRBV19,CASSDSGGARDTQYF,TGTGCCAGTAGTGATAGCGGGGGGGCCCGGGATACGCAGTATTTT
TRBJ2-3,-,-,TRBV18,CASSDLADTQYF,TGTGCCAGCTCAGATCTGGCCGATACGCAGTATTTT
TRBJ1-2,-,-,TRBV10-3,CAISVNLDYGYTF,TGTGCCATCAGTGTGAATCTAGACTATGGCTACACCTTC
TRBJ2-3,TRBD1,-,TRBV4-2,CASSQDRGPRTDTQYF,TGTGCCAGCAGCCAGGACAGGGGGCCCCGCACAGATACGCAGTATTTT
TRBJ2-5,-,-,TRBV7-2,CASSFRPEETQYF,TGTGCCAGCAGCTTCAGGCCTGAGGAGACCCAGTACTTC
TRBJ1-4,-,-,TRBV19,CASSLGTTEKLFF,TGTGCCAGTAGTCTTGGAACTACTGAAAAACTGTTTTTT
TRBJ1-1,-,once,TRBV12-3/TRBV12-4,CASSWESGSEAFF,TGTGCCAGCAGTTGGGAGTCCGGCAGTGAAGCTTTCTTT
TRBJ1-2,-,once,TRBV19,CASSGGGQTRYGYTF,TGTGCCAGTAGTGGCGGGGGGCAGACCCGGTATGGCTACACCTTC
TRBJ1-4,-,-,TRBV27,CASSPLPGATNEKLFF,TGTGCCAGCAGTCCGCTTCCAGGCGCAACTAATGAAAAACTGTTTTTT
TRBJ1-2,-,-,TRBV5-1,CASSLGHTNYGYTF,TGCGCCAGCAGCCTAGGACACACTAACTATGGCTACACCTTC
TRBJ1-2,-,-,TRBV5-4,CASSGATNRVYGYTF,TGTGCCAGCAGCGGGGCCACAAATAGGGTCTATGGCTACACCTTC
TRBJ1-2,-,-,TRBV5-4,CASSWRYGYTF,TGTGCCAGCAGCTGGAGATATGGCTACACCTTC
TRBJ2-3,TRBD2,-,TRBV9,CASSENLLAGGPRGTDTQYF,TGTGCCAGCAGTGAAAACCTACTAGCGGGGGGCCCTAGGGGCACAGATACGCAGTATTTT
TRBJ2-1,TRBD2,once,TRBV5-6,CASSLGLAGGNEQFF,TGTGCCAGCAGCTTGGGACTAGCGGGGGGCAATGAGCAGTTCTTC
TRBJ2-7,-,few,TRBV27,CASRLAVFNYEQYF,TGTGCCAGCAGGCTTGCGGTCTTCAACTACGAGCAGTACTTC
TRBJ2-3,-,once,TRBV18,CASSPRGTGTDTQYF,TGTGCCAGCTCACCACGAGGAACTGGGACAGATACGCAGTATTTT
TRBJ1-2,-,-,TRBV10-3,CAIRDSLQGGYTF,TGTGCCATCAGGGACAGCCTGCAGGGTGGCTACACCTTC
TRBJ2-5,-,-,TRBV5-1,CASSLARTSRQETQYF,TGCGCCAGCAGCCTGGCTAGGACAAGTCGTCAAGAGACCCAGTACTTC
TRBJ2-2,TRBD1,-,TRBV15,CATSPQGATTGELFF,TGTGCCACCAGCCCTCAGGGGGCGACCACCGGGGAGCTGTTTTTT
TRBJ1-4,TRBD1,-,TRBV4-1,CASSRAGGFSEKLFF,TGCGCCAGCAGCCGGGCAGGGGGCTTCTCGGAAAAACTGTTTTTT
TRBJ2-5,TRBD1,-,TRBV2,CASDRYRGLETQYF,TGTGCCAGTGATCGATACAGGGGGCTGGAGACCCAGTACTTC
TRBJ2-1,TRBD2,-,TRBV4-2,CASSQVGTSGGFNEQFF,TGTGCCAGCAGCCAAGTGGGGACTAGCGGGGGTTTCAATGAGCAGTTCTTC
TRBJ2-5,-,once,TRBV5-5,CASSPKTGWETQYF,TGTGCCAGCAGCCCCAAGACAGGTTGGGAGACCCAGTACTTC
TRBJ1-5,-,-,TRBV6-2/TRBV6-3,CASSYLEGLGPQHF,TGTGCCAGCAGTTACCTGGAGGGTCTGGGTCCCCAGCATTTT